These 17 T cell receptor beta chains share one sample of origin, sequenced in a study of cytomegalovirus exposure and HLA in healthy donors. PCR employed 60 Vbeta and 13 Jbeta primers. Sequencing was performed with immunoSEQ multiplex PCR; in TCRdb, only in-frame clones are kept and a portion is missing. The sample yields 180,000 or so clones, about 75% seen once. Specimen: PBMCs. Every receptor here comes from a man aged 50 or older in good health and CMV-seropositive.

The rearrangement links TRBV6-1 to TRBJ2-7; tentative D call: TRBD1 (5 bases). Germline V gene data show CDR1 as MNHNS and CDR2 as SASEGT. The CDR3 is 11 residues long. The V end was cut by 5 bases, the J end by 6 bases, with 8 bases between. CDR3 bases: TGTGCCAGCAGTCAGGGTTCCGAGCAGTACGTC. This sequence encodes CASSQGSEQYV.

The rearrangement links TRBV13 to TRBJ2-2; 10 nucleotides match TRBD2. The CDR3 length is 17 residues. Germline values: CDR1 PRHDT, CDR2 FYEKMQ (reference sequence). Trimming cost V 4 bases and J 2 bases; bases outside gene matches: 7. CDR3 bases: TGTGCCAGCAGCTCTCCCACTAGCGGGGTCAACACCGGGGAGCTGTTTTTT. This codes for CASSSPTSGVNTGELFF.

The sample holds one count of this clone. This sequence joins TRBV27 and TRBJ1-5; D gene uncertain. The CDR3 sequence is 14 residues long. Germline loops: CDR1 MNHEY, CDR2 SMNVEV (reference sequence). The V and J ends lost 10 bases and 0 bases respectively, with 13 bases between them. The CDR3 here is CATSTRASNQPQHF. CDR3 in DNA: TGTGCCACTTCGACTAGGGCTAGCAATCAGCCCCAGCATTTT.

V and J are TRBV5-1 and TRBJ1-5; no clear D. Deletions cut 0 bases from V and 4 bases from J, with 14 bases between. The germline V gene has CDR1 SGHRS and CDR2 YFSETQ. This CDR3 comprises 16 residues. CDR3 in DNA: TGCGCCAGCAGCTTGGTTGCCCTGTCGGGAAATCAGCCCCAGCATTTT. It translates to CASSLVALSGNQPQHF.

This clone came up once. The rearrangement joins TRBV19 to TRBJ1-2, with TRBD1 matching over 11 bases. Germline lookup yields CDR1 LNHDA and CDR2 SQIVND (reference sequence). The CDR3 runs to 13 residues. Losses at the gene ends were 5 bases for V and 10 bases for J; bases not matched to a gene: 6. CDR3 sequence reads: CASSSRDRGDYTF. Here the CDR3 DNA reads TGTGCCAGTAGTTCCCGGGACAGGGGGGACTACACCTTC.

V is TRBV25-1 and J is TRBJ2-5, with 13 bases matching TRBD2. Germline CDR1 reads MGHDK; CDR2 reads SYGVNS. The ends lost 5 bases at V and 0 bases at J; junction bases unmatched: 3. This CDR3 spans 16 amino acids. The CDR3 bases are TGTGCCAGCAGTCTAGGGACTAGCGGGGACCAAGAGACCCAGTACTTC. Protein sequence: CASSLGTSGDQETQYF.

The V and J genes are TRBV7-9 and TRBJ2-1; TRBD2 might be the D (6 bases). This CDR3 is 14 amino acids long. The V gene's germline CDR1 is SEHNR and CDR2 FQNEAQ (reference sequence). V lost 6 bases and J lost 7, with 16 bases in between. The DNA for the CDR3 is TGTGCCAGCAGGCGGGACTCCGCTGGGAATGAGCAGTTCTTC. This codes for CASRRDSAGNEQFF. Together with reference TRBV7-9 and TRBJ2-1, the CDR3 gives the full variable domain: DTGVSQNPRHKITKRGQNVTFRCDPISEHNRLYWYRQTLGQGPEFLTYFQNEAQLEKSRLLSDRFSAERPKGSFSTLEIQRTEQGDSAMYLCASRRDSAGNEQFFGPGTRLTVL.

J is TRBJ2-2 and V is TRBV27; maybe TRBD1 (6 bases). CDR1 MNHEY and CDR2 SMNVEV come from the germline V gene (reference sequence). CDR3 length: 15 amino acids. The V end was cut by 5 bases, the J end by 0 bases, with 10 bases between. For the CDR3, the DNA is TGTGCCAGCAGTCTGCGGACAGCGAACACCGGGGAGCTGTTTTTT. Its translation is CASSLRTANTGELFF.

The rearrangement links TRBV6-5 to TRBJ1-2; no definite D call. Trimming shortened V by 6 bases and J by 3 bases, and 17 bases separated the two germline ends. There are 15 residues in the CDR3. The V gene's germline CDR1 is MNHEY and CDR2 SVGAGI. In DNA, the CDR3 is TGTGCCAGCAGCCGACCGGGGAACAGCTACTATGGCTACACCTTC. This translates into CASSRPGNSYYGYTF.

The chain joins TRBV7-3 to TRBJ1-5; no firm D call. From germline, CDR1 is SGHTA and CDR2 FQGTGA. The CDR3 has 13 residues. V lost 1 base and J 5 bases, leaving 6 bases between the germline ends. CDR3 in DNA: TGTGCCAGCAGCTTAAACATACATCAGCCCCAGCATTTT. It yields the protein CASSLNIHQPQHF.

The chain employs TRBV6-1 and TRBJ1-1, with D unresolved. The CDR3 is made up of 12 amino acids. Trimming took 3 bases from V and 4 from J, leaving 6 bases between them. CDR1 and CDR2 from the germline V gene are MNHNS and SASEGT. This chain's CDR3 is CASSDGFTEAFF. The CDR3 nucleotides read TGTGCCAGCAGTGACGGTTTCACTGAAGCTTTCTTT.

The V call is TRBV5-1, the J call TRBJ1-1, with TRBD1 as a possible D gene (5 bases). Trimming removed 3 bases from V and 1 base from J, with 10 bases in between. Germline CDR1 and CDR2: SGHRS and YFSETQ. The CDR3 has 14 amino acids. The CDR3 loop is CASSWTGGNTEAFF. The CDR3 bases are TGCGCCAGCAGCTGGACCGGGGGGAACACTGAAGCTTTCTTT.

The chain has TRBV28 and TRBJ1-2; 7 bases fit TRBD1. J lost 6 bases, V lost 2 bases, and 3 bases had no gene match. The CDR3 consists of 13 residues. The V gene's germline CDR1 is MDHEN and CDR2 SYDVKM. Written as DNA, the CDR3 is TGTGCCAGCAGTTTAGACAGGGCGGATGGCTACACCTTC. It specifies CASSLDRADGYTF.

This clone was found a few times. The J gene is TRBJ1-3, the V gene TRBV19; the D gene is possibly TRBD1 (6 bases). With 1 base removed from V and 0 bases from J, the gap between germline ends came to 10 bases. There are 16 residues in the CDR3. Germline V gene lookup returns CDR1 LNHDA and CDR2 SQIVND (reference sequence). CDR3 DNA sequence: TGTGCCAGTAGTATAGGGGCCAGGGGCTCTGGAAACACCATATATTTT. Translating it yields CASSIGARGSGNTIYF.

This clone was counted a few times. This sequence joins TRBV4-2 and TRBJ2-7, with 7 bases lining up with TRBD1. Per germline, CDR1 LGHNA and CDR2 YNFKEQ. J was trimmed by 2 bases and V by 4 bases; bases with no gene match: 5. This CDR3 region has 14 residues. As DNA, the CDR3 is TGTGCCAGCAGCCCGGGACAGTCTGCCTACGAGCAGTACTTC. This sequence encodes CASSPGQSAYEQYF.

This chain links TRBV20-1 with TRBJ2-7, with TRBD2 matching 7 bases. V trimming: 8 bases; J trimming: 2 bases; junction bases outside the gene matches: 3. This CDR3 has 11 amino acids. Germline V gene data show CDR1 as DFQATT and CDR2 as SNEGSKA (reference sequence). The CDR3 loop is CSLGGAYEQYF. The CDR3 DNA is TGCAGTCTGGGAGGGGCCTACGAGCAGTACTTC.

The rearrangement links TRBV25-1 to TRBJ1-5; TRBD1 might be the D (6 bases). CDR3 size: 13 residues. The germline V gene encodes CDR1 MGHDK and CDR2 SYGVNS. The V end lost 4 bases, the J end lost 6 bases, and 10 bases lay between the germline ends. CDR3 in amino acids: CASSATGLQPQHF. The DNA of the CDR3 is TGTGCCAGCAGTGCTACAGGGCTTCAGCCCCAGCATTTT.